This section outlines one T cell receptor (beta chain) sequence together with its context. Produced via immunoSEQ multiplex PCR; TCRdb's table is partial and in-frame only. Of approximately 70,000 clones listed, more than 80% are singletons. The record originates from a study of control samples from healthy donors and cancer patients. Germline V CDR1 and CDR2: MNHEY, SVGAGI. The CDR3 has 14 residues. Trimming took 2 bases from V and 4 from J, leaving 9 bases between them. This rearrangement joins TRBV6-5 to TRBJ2-1; D gene unclear. Sequenced sample: blood. The TCR sequence derives from a man aged 60 to 75 in good health. The CDR3 DNA reads as TGTGCCAGCAGTTACCCGGACGCTTACAATGAGCAGTTCTTC. Amino acids: CASSYPDAYNEQFF.